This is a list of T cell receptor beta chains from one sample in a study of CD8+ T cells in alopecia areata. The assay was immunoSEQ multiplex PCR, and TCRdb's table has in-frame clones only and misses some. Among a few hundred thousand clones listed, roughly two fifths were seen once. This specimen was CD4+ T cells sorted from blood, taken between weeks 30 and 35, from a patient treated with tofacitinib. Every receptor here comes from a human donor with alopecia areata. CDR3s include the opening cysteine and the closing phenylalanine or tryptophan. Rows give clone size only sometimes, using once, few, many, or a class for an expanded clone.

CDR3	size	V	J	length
CASSSTLQQGTQGTQYF	NA	TRBV5-1	TRBJ2-5	17
CASSPGLAGGTAETQYF	NA	TRBV5-1	TRBJ2-5	17
CASNGLAGGRTDTQYF	NA	TRBV25-1	TRBJ2-3	16
CASSIRAGYDEQFF	many	TRBV19	TRBJ2-1	14
CASSYSTTGTYEQYF	NA	TRBV6-5	TRBJ2-7	15
CASSLRQSAGDSPLHF	few	TRBV7-2	TRBJ1-6	16
CASSTYRGPNYGYTF	NA	TRBV19	TRBJ1-2	15
CASSLAGRTDTQYF	few	TRBV7-6	TRBJ2-3	14
CASSLGDSYNSPLHF	NA	TRBV7-9	TRBJ1-6	15
CASSDRASDEQFF	NA	TRBV19	TRBJ2-1	13
CASTEDLRGIQYF	NA	TRBV6-5	TRBJ2-4	13
CSVPIRGNTEAFF	few	TRBV29-1	TRBJ1-1	13
CASSLTGEGVTEAFF	NA	TRBV19	TRBJ1-1	15
CASSATRATNEKLFF	NA	TRBV11-2	TRBJ1-4	15
CASSSNQGPGVQAFF	few	TRBV18	TRBJ1-1	15
CASKRQNTGELFF	few	TRBV2	TRBJ2-2	13
CASSSPGTGYEQYF	NA	TRBV6-5	NA	14
CASSLVGRWLAKNIQYF	NA	TRBV11-2	TRBJ2-4	17
CASRAGYTDTQYF	NA	TRBV2	TRBJ2-3	13
CSVDRHLF	once	TRBV29-1	TRBJ1-1	8
CASGGKTATNEKLFF	few	TRBV19	TRBJ1-4	15
CASSFLGADEKLFF	few	TRBV27	TRBJ1-4	14
CASSLAGTNEKLFF	few	TRBV7-9	TRBJ1-4	14
CASSFWQGNEQFF	NA	TRBV11-3	TRBJ2-1	13
CAWSVRGPDTQYF	few	TRBV30	TRBJ2-3	13
CASSIGTGTGELFF	NA	TRBV19	TRBJ2-2	14
CAIGTAFYQPQHF	NA	TRBV6-1	TRBJ1-5	13
CASSPWDGNTDTQYF	NA	TRBV5-1	TRBJ2-3	15
CATSRVFEYRYGYTF	NA	TRBV15	TRBJ1-2	15
CASGLGQGQETQYF	NA	TRBV12-5	TRBJ2-5	14
CASSLAGGGETQYF	few	TRBV7-9	TRBJ2-5	14
CASSVELNTEAFF	NA	TRBV9	TRBJ1-1	13
CASSWGLAGANTGELFF	NA	TRBV5-1	TRBJ2-2	17
CASSYSILSGSYEQYF	NA	TRBV6-5	TRBJ2-7	16
CAWRLGLAGKETQYF	few	TRBV30	TRBJ2-5	15
CASSLESDSYNEQFF	NA	TRBV13	TRBJ2-1	15